These 23 T cell receptor beta chains came from one sample sequenced in a study of T cell responses to AZD1222 COVID-19 vaccine. TCRdb's table, derived via immunoSEQ multiplex PCR, lists solely in-frame clones and lacks some. The sample contains roughly 58,000 clones, approximately 85% of which appear only once. This sample comprised peripheral blood, obtained on day 0 of MenACWY control vaccination. These receptors were taken from an adult in good health.

The gene calls are TRBV6-1 and TRBJ2-7; 7 bases line up with TRBD2. V dropped 1 base and J dropped 5; count of bases not matched to a gene: 2. The germline gives CDR1 MNHNS, CDR2 SASEGT. There are 13 residues in the CDR3. CDR3 sequence: CASSEGRGDEQYF. CDR3 nucleotides: TGTGCCAGCAGTGAAGGACGGGGGGACGAGCAGTACTTC.

This clone has only a few counts. The germline gene is not matched at one end of the junction; a read error may be the cause. This chain's CDR3 is CASSPTSGTVVF. The CDR3 DNA sequence: TGTGCCAGCAGTCCGACTAGCGGAACCGTCGTCTTC. The rearrangement uses TRBV6-5 and TRBJ2-1; 9 bases fit TRBD2. CDR1 and CDR2 (germline): MNHEY, SVGAGI. CDR3 length: 12 residues.

The J gene is TRBJ1-1, the V gene TRBV4-2; D ambiguous. Germline lookup yields CDR1 LGHNA and CDR2 YNFKEQ. The CDR3 is 17 amino acids. Trimming took off 0 bases at V and 3 bases at J, with 17 bases between the two ends. The CDR3 protein is CASSQDLDTVPYTEAFF. CDR3 nucleotide sequence: TGTGCCAGCAGCCAAGATCTAGACACAGTTCCTTACACTGAAGCTTTCTTT.

The rearrangement uses TRBV28 and TRBJ1-1; the D gene is possibly TRBD1 (6 bases). Between the trimmed V and J ends, which lost 5 bases and 5 bases, there was a span of 9 bases. The CDR3 is made up of 12 amino acids. Germline assignment: CDR1 MDHEN and CDR2 SYDVKM. CDR3 bases: TGTGCCAGCAGTCCAGGACAGACTGAAGCTTTCTTT. This codes for CASSPGQTEAFF.

This clone was observed a single time. The chain carries TRBV5-1 and TRBJ2-4; 9 bases align to TRBD2. J gave up 5 bases and V 0 bases, and 3 bases lay outside the gene matches. The CDR3 loop spans 15 amino acids. Germline values: CDR1 SGHRS, CDR2 YFSETQ. The CDR3 nucleotides read TGCGCCAGCAGCTTGGCGAAGCGGGAGGAAAACATTCAGTACTTC. This translates into CASSLAKREENIQYF.

The chain carries TRBV24-1 and TRBJ1-2; D gene ambiguous. This CDR3 is built from 12 residues. The V gene lost 2 bases and the J gene lost 7 bases, with 7 bases spanning the gap. From germline, CDR1 is KGHDR and CDR2 SFDVKD. CDR3 amino acids: CATSDSPSGYTF. Written as DNA, the CDR3 is TGTGCCACCAGTGATTCTCCGTCTGGCTACACCTTC.

The sample holds one count of this clone. The chain combines TRBV5-8 with TRBJ2-2; D might be TRBD1 (6 bases). Trimming shortened V by 4 bases and J by 6 bases, and 16 bases separated the two germline ends. The length of the CDR3 is 15 residues. Germline V gives CDR1 SGHTS, CDR2 YDEGEE. CDR3 protein: CASSANRVGAGELFF. The CDR3 DNA sequence: TGTGCCAGCAGCGCTAACAGGGTCGGGGCCGGGGAGCTGTTTTTT.

The chain links TRBV2 to TRBJ2-7, with D perhaps assigned TRBD1 or TRBD2 (7 bases each). The V and J ends lost 5 bases and 2 bases respectively, with 16 bases between them. Germline-derived CDR1 and CDR2 are SNHLY and FYNNEI. This CDR3 spans 15 amino acids. In nucleotides, the CDR3 is TGTGCCAGCAGTTCACAGGGGAGGGGTACCTACGAGCAGTACTTC. Its translation: CASSSQGRGTYEQYF.

This clone was seen once. The chain's CDR3 is CASSYSTGATYEQYF. CDR3 DNA sequence: TGTGCCAGCAGTTACTCGACAGGGGCCACCTACGAGCAGTACTTC. V and J are TRBV6-5 and TRBJ2-7; TRBD1 matches at 8 bases. The germline V gene has CDR1 MNHEY and CDR2 SVGAGI. With 0 bases clipped from V and 2 bases from J, the junction kept 3 bases outside the gene matches. This CDR3 has 15 residues.

The rearrangement links TRBV9 to TRBJ1-2; TRBD1 is a possible D gene (5 bases). Germline V gives CDR1 SGDLS, CDR2 YYNGEE. The CDR3 length is 14 residues. Trimming removed 3 bases at V and 6 bases at J, with 15 bases between. The CDR3 region has the DNA TGTGCCAGCAGCGGAACCGGGACGTCGGATGGCTACACCTTC. This codes for CASSGTGTSDGYTF.

This clone was detected only once. The chain has TRBV30 and TRBJ2-1; 13 nucleotides align to TRBD2. Trimming at V came to 2 bases and at J to 8 bases, leaving 6 bases not matched to a gene. The CDR3 spans 15 residues. Germline CDR1 GTSNPN, CDR2 SVGIG (reference sequence). CDR3 nucleotides: TGTGCCTGGAGTCCCGGGACTAGCGGGATGGATGAGCAGTTCTTC. Its translation: CAWSPGTSGMDEQFF.

By proportion, this clone is medium-sized. The V gene is TRBV7-2, the J gene TRBJ2-7; maybe TRBD2 (5 bases). V lost 2 bases, J lost 6 bases, and 14 bases lay in between. Germline V gene lookup returns CDR1 SGHTA and CDR2 FQGNSA. This CDR3 has 14 amino acids. The DNA for the CDR3 is TGTGCCAGCAGCTTACGTCGGGGTATGGTCGAGCAGTACTTC. Its translation: CASSLRRGMVEQYF.

In nucleotides, the CDR3 is TGTGCCAGCCTCGACAGGGTTCCTCAGCCCCAGCATTTT. It is translated as CASLDRVPQPQHF. The V call is TRBV28, the J call TRBJ1-5; 7 bases line up with TRBD1. CDR1 is MDHEN, CDR2 SYDVKM, per germline. The V and J ends lost 8 bases and 6 bases, in that order; junction bases with no gene match: 7. The CDR3 runs 13 residues.

The table lists this clone with a count of one. The chain has TRBV5-1 and TRBJ1-1; 7 bases fit TRBD1. This CDR3 comprises 15 residues. CDR1 and CDR2 (germline): SGHRS, YFSETQ. The junction had 4 bases not matched to a gene; V was cut back by 1 base and J by 1 base. CDR3 nucleotide sequence: TGCGCCAGCAGCTTGTCATACAGGGGGAACACTGAAGCTTTCTTT. Its translation is CASSLSYRGNTEAFF.

The chain has TRBV7-6 and TRBJ2-1; the match to TRBD2 covers 14 bases. Germline trimming cut 5 bases from V and 9 bases from J; bases unmatched to any gene: 6. The CDR3 covers 15 residues. Germline V gene sequence: CDR1 SGHVS, CDR2 FNYEAQ. This chain's CDR3 is CASSQGLAGAVEQFF. The CDR3 coding sequence is TGTGCCAGCAGCCAGGGACTAGCGGGAGCTGTTGAGCAGTTCTTC.

This clone was detected once. CDR3 residues: CASSSQGSAGELFF. The CDR3 DNA follows: TGTGCCAGCAGCTCACAGGGCTCCGCCGGGGAGCTGTTTTTT. The rearrangement uses TRBV5-4 and TRBJ2-2; TRBD1 is a possible D gene (6 bases). Germline CDR1 is SGHNT and CDR2 is YYREEE (reference sequence). The CDR3 is 14 amino acids. Deletions cut 3 bases from V and 6 bases from J, with 12 bases between.

V and J are TRBV29-1 and TRBJ2-1; 9 bases fit TRBD2. Germline V gene data show CDR1 as SQVTM and CDR2 as ANQGSEA. V lost 4 bases and J lost 9; bases outside the gene matches: 10. This CDR3 comprises 14 residues. The CDR3 region is CSVGGGRALGEQFF. As DNA, the CDR3 is TGCAGCGTTGGAGGCGGGAGGGCCCTCGGTGAGCAGTTCTTC.

This clone was seen a single time. The gene calls are TRBV4-1 and TRBJ1-3; D unclear. The CDR3 is 16 residues long. CDR1 MGHRA and CDR2 YSYEKL come from the germline V gene. V lost 0 bases, J lost 0 bases, and 9 bases lay in between. CDR3 DNA sequence: TGCGCCAGCAGCCAAGATTCCGGGAGCTCTGGAAACACCATATATTTT. This codes for CASSQDSGSSGNTIYF.

The chain links TRBV30 to TRBJ1-2; TRBD1 might be the D (6 bases). The CDR3 loop spans 16 amino acids. Trimming removed 2 bases from V and 3 bases from J, with 19 bases in between. Germline V gives CDR1 GTSNPN, CDR2 SVGIG (reference sequence). CDR3 region: CAWSREGSGADYGYTF. DNA for the CDR3: TGTGCCTGGAGTCGGGAGGGGTCGGGGGCTGACTATGGCTACACCTTC. The variable domain in full, with the rest retrieved from reference TRBV30 and TRBJ1-2, is SQTIHQWPATLVQPVGSPLSLECTVEGTSNPNLYWYRQAAGRGLQLLFYSVGIGQISSEVPQNLSASRPQDRQFILSSKKLLLSDSGFYLCAWSREGSGADYGYTFGSGTRLTVV.

The chain carries TRBV18 and TRBJ2-4, with 12 positions matching TRBD2. V shed 2 bases and J 0 bases; nucleotides not matched to a gene: 5. The CDR3 covers 18 residues. Per germline, CDR1 KGHSH and CDR2 LQKENI. For the CDR3, the DNA is TGTGCCAGCTCACCAGGGACTAGCGGGTTTATAGCCAAAAACATTCAGTACTTC. Amino acid sequence: CASSPGTSGFIAKNIQYF.

The chain uses TRBV6-2 or TRBV6-3 and TRBJ1-5, with 11 bases that match TRBD1. With 6 bases clipped from V and 5 bases from J, the junction kept 6 bases outside the gene matches. CDR1 and CDR2 (germline): MNHEY, SVGEGT. The CDR3 length is 15 residues. The CDR3 loop reads CASSPGQGGHQPQHF. The CDR3 DNA reads as TGTGCCAGCAGCCCGGGACAGGGGGGACATCAGCCCCAGCATTTT.

The chain links TRBV6-5 to TRBJ1-2; 10 nucleotides match TRBD1. Germline CDR1 is MNHEY and CDR2 is SVGAGI. Unmatched junction bases numbered 4, after V lost 7 bases and J lost 2 bases. CDR3 length equals 14 residues. The DNA of the CDR3 is TGTGCCAGCATGATGGACAGGGGGAACTATGGCTACACCTTC. Translated: CASMMDRGNYGYTF.

This rearrangement joins TRBV7-9 to TRBJ1-1, with TRBD1 identical over 8 bases. Per germline, CDR1 SEHNR and CDR2 FQNEAQ (reference sequence). The CDR3 extends over 14 amino acids. With V trimmed by 5 bases and J by 5 bases, 7 bases remained unmatched. The CDR3 spells CASSVQGARTEAFF. The CDR3 DNA follows: TGTGCCAGCAGCGTCCAGGGGGCGCGGACTGAAGCTTTCTTT.